This T cell receptor (beta chain) was observed in a study of OX40 agonist ivuxolimab in advanced cancers. Study summary: It was ivuxolimab, an agonistic anti-OX40 (CD134) antibody, that patients were treated with. Patients in dose escalation had liver, melanoma, kidney or head and neck cancers. Overall study results and limits: There were, on average, more expanded clones in CD8+ T cells than in CD4+. The work left the antigen specificity of expanded peripheral T cells undetermined.

Details on this clone: Its antigen is not known.

V shed 0 bases, J shed 7 bases, and the junction held 7 bases outside the gene matches. Per the germline V gene, CDR1 is MRHNA and CDR2 is SNTAGT. The CDR3 loop spans 15 amino acids. Sequenced by immunoSEQ multiplex PCR; TCRdb stores in-frame clones only, minus some. The data hold 20,000 to 25,000 clones, with around 83% observed a single time. The TCR comes from an adult with an advanced solid tumor such as melanoma, head and neck, liver or kidney cancer. Sequencing was performed on CD4+ or CD8+ T cells sorted from blood, taken in a trial of the OX40 agonist ivuxolimab. This sequence joins TRBV6-4 and TRBJ2-7, with 9 bases that match TRBD2. The CDR3: CASSDSGSGSREQYF. Written as DNA, the CDR3 is TGTGCCAGCAGTGACTCTGGTAGCGGGAGCAGAGAGCAGTACTTC.